A single sample gave rise to the 2 T cell receptor beta chains below, sequenced in a study of tumor-infiltrating lymphocytes in oesophageal squamous cell carcinoma. A single record per CDR3 protein comes from TCRdb applying MiXCR to the PCR reads. Seen here are about 14,000 distinct CDR3 sequences, 45% to 65% observed once, and the top ten hold approximately 35%. What was sequenced was esophageal tumor tissue. Every receptor here comes from a male donor with esophageal squamous cell carcinoma.

The V gene is TRBV7-2, the J gene TRBJ2-5, with TRBD1 matching 7 bases. J lost 6 bases, V lost 2 bases, and 6 bases had no gene match. Germline V CDR1 and CDR2: SGHTA, FQGNSA. CDR3 length: 14 amino acids. CDR3 DNA sequence: TGTGCCAGCAGCTTACCACAGGGGTACCAGACCCAGTACTTC. Protein: CASSLPQGYQTQYF.

This clonotype is deemed medium-sized. The CDR3 DNA reads TGTGCCAGCAGCCTTGGAGACAGAGAGAACACTGAAGCTTTCTTT. It is translated as CASSLGDRENTEAFF. V is TRBV27 and J is TRBJ1-1; D possibly corresponds to TRBD1 (5 bases). Per the germline V gene, CDR1 is MNHEY and CDR2 is SMNVEV (reference sequence). V dropped 6 bases and J dropped 1 base, with 15 bases sitting between them. The CDR3 extends over 15 amino acids.